What follows is one T cell receptor beta chain and its context. The germline V and J ends were trimmed by 1 base and 5 bases, with 11 bases remaining between them. The CDR3 is 14 amino acids. Germline assignment: CDR1 SEHNR and CDR2 FQNEAQ (reference sequence). TCRdb processed the reads anew with MiXCR; each CDR3 protein has one entry. The sample lists 150,000 to 200,000 distinct CDR3 sequences, around an eighth occurring once. This record belongs to a study of T cell repertoires in cytomegalovirus infection. V is TRBV7-9 and J is TRBJ1-1, with no clear D. The receptor was derived from a human donor in good health (CMV status not recorded). Some clones in this sample may be carry-over from other donors' samples. Input material: PBMCs. CDR3 nucleotides: TGTGCCAGCAGCTTAGGGGAGACGGTGACTGAAGCTTTCTTT. Translation: CASSLGETVTEAFF.